This T cell receptor (beta chain) is from a study of naive and memory T cell subsets (dated by TCRdb to 2015 to 2018). For context, the study as a whole: An open-source, UMI-based TCR alpha and beta sequencing pipeline was applied to sorted naive and memory peripheral blood T cell subsets. Complete agreement was observed between the functional CMV T cell responses and the IgG serology results. RNA was DNase-treated and reverse transcribed with TCR constant-region primers, mostly using SuperScript III. The research as a whole found: In both CD4 and CD8 cells, a rise in Gini index and a fall in Shannon and inverse Simpson diversity were observed from naive through CM, EM and EMRA. The repertoire findings for the naive and memory subsets could not be validated against a ground truth, as none was available. The abundance of TCRs followed a power law with an exponent that differed between naive and memory subsets yet stayed consistent across the three individuals. Once error correction was done, more than 85% of naive TCR sequences showed up just once, which made the naive abundance distributions much steeper than those of the memory subsets. Single alpha or beta chain sequences, rather than paired alpha/beta receptors, were used to define clonotypes. RNA-based TCR counts may be affected by expression changes linked to T cell activation and differentiation. Naive repertoires, especially CD8, contained a few larger clonotypes, possibly memory cells re-expressing CD45RA.

This clonotype was seen more than once but under ten times. There is no known antigen for this receptor. The input lacks base qualities; no much larger clone sits a single base away. Libraries were built with UMI-ligation and nested PCR. The beta constant-region primer consisted of an equimolar mixture of two oligonucleotides that together covered TRBC1 and TRBC2. A single-stranded oligonucleotide bearing the SP2 primer plus a 12-nucleotide UMI was ligated onto the 3' end of the cDNA by T4 RNA ligase 1. The ligated cDNA went through four rounds of PCR with nested alpha and beta constant-region primers together with the SP2 primer. The ligation reaction was incubated at 16°C for roughly 18-25 hours. PCR2 was usually performed as a SYBR Green qPCR and halted at a preset threshold so that over-amplification would not occur. Agencourt AMPure XP magnetic beads were used for all purifications after the first. Libraries were quantified by Qubit and checked on a TapeStation, where a main peak was expected near 650 bp. Pooled libraries were sequenced on an Illumina MiSeq using v2 2x251 paired-end kits, and typically roughly 1-2.2 million reads were obtained per sample. Each sample was pooled at 3 to 4 nM, and roughly 5-7% PhiX was included to help cluster recognition. In the source study's methods: V and J genes were assigned to Demultiplexor-processed FASTQ reads by Decombinator through tag matching, with a single base-pair mismatch being allowed. By using UMIs, Collapsinator corrected both sequencing errors and the frequency errors caused by PCR heterogeneity. TCRs were translated and CDR3s were extracted from the conserved cysteine to the FGXG phenylalanine by CDR3Translator, with non-productive sequences being flagged. Repertoires were subsampled to equal numbers of UMI-defined TCRs before Gini, Shannon entropy and inverse Simpson indices were calculated. Within the linear range, a power law was fitted to clonotype abundance distributions using maximum likelihood. Similar UMI counts, unique TCR numbers and clonal distributions were obtained with the pipeline and with MIGEC on one naive CD8 sample. In one analysis, naive TCRs also found in any memory subset of the same donor were removed from the naive repertoire. A set of approximately 7,300 CMV-associated CDR3 sequences, compiled from VDJdb and a published dataset, was used to search the repertoires. Clones were called with MiXCR by TCRdb after fastp trimmed the public reads at Q25, and only in-frame beta chains were retained. Rows are unified per CDR3 protein, each entry keeping the most common DNA and genes. V and J calls and clone size were set by TCRdb, not the authors. This sample holds 140,000 to 150,000 distinct CDR3 sequences; approximately 17% were observed only once. Of the sample, roughly 0.13% falls within the top ten clones.

TCR alpha and beta chain libraries were amplified separately from the second PCR step onward. Donor CMV status was determined by IFNgamma production from CD4+ T cells after overnight stimulation of fresh PBMCs with CMV viral lysate. Using Miltenyi beads, CD4 T cells were first positively selected, and CD8 T cells were then positively selected from the CD4-negative fraction. After staining for CD3, CD4, CD8, CD45RA, CD27 and a live/dead dye, cells were sorted on a BD Aria II into four subsets based on CD45RA and CD27. A few healthy volunteers provided blood, and each donor's sample was split into CD4 and CD8 T cells and then further divided into four differentiation subsets. About 120 ml of peripheral blood was collected from each donor, and PBMC were isolated from the blood using Ficoll-Paque PLUS density-gradient centrifugation. Sorted cells were lysed in RLT buffer, after which RNA was extracted using a Qiagen RNeasy kit and stored at -80 degrees C.

Sequenced material: naive CD4+ T cells from blood. The cell subset or site label here, explained by the study, means: naive T cells, CD45RA high CD27+. The origin of this receptor is a human donor in good health.

In nucleotide form, the sequence is TGTGCCATCACTAAGGGGGCGAACACTGAAGCTTTCTTT. Protein translation: CAITKGANTEAFF. Recombination connected TRBV10-3 to TRBJ1-1; TRBD1 agrees with 7 junctional bases. V ends up 7 bases short and J 1 base short, with an unmatched junction base count of 3. Looking up the germline V gene yields CDR1 ENHRY and CDR2 SYGVKD. The CDR3 contains 13 residues, cysteine and phenylalanine counted. Just the 39-base CDR3 DNA is kept, in frame starting at base 1.